These T cell receptor beta chains were read from a single sample in a study of T-cell memory formation after mild COVID-19. TCRdb processed the 5' RACE reads anew with MiXCR; each CDR3 protein has one entry. The table lists hundreds of thousands of distinct CDR3 sequences, roughly 22% of them singletons. Material: PBMCs or a T cell subset sorted from them (not recorded which). The receptors originated from an adult woman who had mild COVID-19 (a few samples of this study predate the infection). Cell type and time point are not known. Each CDR3 is given with its conserved first and last residue. The order of the fields is J gene, D gene, clone size, V gene, CDR3 protein, CDR3 DNA. The D gene is left open where the match is weak. Only part of the rows carry a size: once, few, many, or a class if the clone is expanded.

j_call: TRBJ2-2; d_call: TRBD2; clone_size: many; v_call: TRBV7-3; cdr3_aa: CASSFPPTSGANTGELFF; cdr3_nt: TGTGCCAGCAGCTTTCCCCCGACTAGCGGGGCGAACACCGGGGAGCTGTTTTTT
j_call: TRBJ2-4; d_call: NA; clone_size: NA; v_call: TRBV2; cdr3_aa: CASSDTGVAKNIQYF; cdr3_nt: TGTGCCAGCAGTGACACAGGCGTAGCCAAAAACATTCAGTACTTC
j_call: TRBJ2-7; d_call: TRBD1; clone_size: NA; v_call: TRBV5-6; cdr3_aa: CASSSPQRQGIYEQYF; cdr3_nt: TGTGCCAGCAGCTCCCCCCAACGACAGGGAATCTACGAGCAGTACTTC
j_call: TRBJ1-1; d_call: TRBD1; clone_size: few; v_call: TRBV30; cdr3_aa: CAWNTGVPEAFF; cdr3_nt: TGTGCCTGGAACACAGGGGTGCCTGAAGCTTTCTTT
j_call: TRBJ2-5; d_call: NA; clone_size: NA; v_call: TRBV3-1; cdr3_aa: CASSQGRLQYF; cdr3_nt: TGTGCCAGCAGCCAAGGCCGTCTCCAGTACTTC
j_call: TRBJ2-7; d_call: NA; clone_size: NA; v_call: TRBV21-1; cdr3_aa: CASSKVTYEQYF; cdr3_nt: TGTGCCAGCAGCAAAGTCACCTACGAGCAGTACTTC
j_call: TRBJ2-7; d_call: TRBD1; clone_size: many; v_call: TRBV5-1; cdr3_aa: CASSFGQGGYEQYF; cdr3_nt: TGCGCCAGCAGCTTCGGACAGGGCGGCTACGAGCAGTACTTC
j_call: TRBJ2-1; d_call: TRBD2; clone_size: NA; v_call: TRBV9; cdr3_aa: CASSVDPAGGQNEQFF; cdr3_nt: TGTGCCAGCAGCGTAGATCCAGCGGGGGGGCAGAATGAGCAGTTCTTC
j_call: TRBJ2-7; d_call: TRBD1; clone_size: NA; v_call: TRBV25-1; cdr3_aa: CASSEGQLSYEQYF; cdr3_nt: TGTGCCAGCAGTGAGGGACAGCTTTCCTACGAGCAGTACTTC
j_call: TRBJ2-2; d_call: NA; clone_size: few; v_call: TRBV11-1; cdr3_aa: CASSSEGPGELFF; cdr3_nt: TGTGCCAGCAGCTCCGAGGGACCCGGGGAGCTGTTTTTT
j_call: TRBJ2-5; d_call: TRBD2; clone_size: once; v_call: TRBV4-3; cdr3_aa: CASSQGSGGVQETQYF; cdr3_nt: TGCGCCAGCAGCCAGGGTAGCGGGGGGGTACAAGAGACCCAGTACTTC
j_call: TRBJ2-1; d_call: TRBD1; clone_size: NA; v_call: TRBV29-1; cdr3_aa: CSVFPGQGAYEQFF; cdr3_nt: TGCAGCGTTTTTCCGGGACAGGGGGCCTATGAGCAGTTCTTC
j_call: TRBJ2-7; d_call: NA; clone_size: NA; v_call: TRBV30; cdr3_aa: CAWSFGVGYEQYF; cdr3_nt: TGTGCCTGGAGTTTCGGGGTTGGATACGAGCAGTACTTC
j_call: TRBJ1-1; d_call: NA; clone_size: NA; v_call: TRBV25-1; cdr3_aa: CASSEYGGSTEAFF; cdr3_nt: TGTGCCAGCAGTGAATATGGCGGGAGCACTGAAGCTTTCTTT
j_call: TRBJ2-1; d_call: TRBD1; clone_size: NA; v_call: TRBV5-1; cdr3_aa: CASSRQGSDEQFF; cdr3_nt: TGCGCCAGCAGCCGACAGGGTTCGGATGAGCAGTTCTTC
j_call: TRBJ1-2; d_call: NA; clone_size: NA; v_call: TRBV20-1; cdr3_aa: CSDVQGSYGYTF; cdr3_nt: TGCAGTGACGTCCAGGGTAGCTATGGCTACACCTTC
j_call: TRBJ2-5; d_call: NA; clone_size: many; v_call: TRBV20-1; cdr3_aa: CSASILEGVETQYF; cdr3_nt: TGCAGTGCTAGTATTCTGGAGGGCGTAGAGACCCAGTACTTC
j_call: TRBJ1-6; d_call: TRBD1; clone_size: NA; v_call: TRBV9; cdr3_aa: CASSVGSTGHSPLHF; cdr3_nt: TGTGCCAGCAGCGTGGGTTCGACAGGGCACTCACCCCTCCACTTT
j_call: TRBJ1-1; d_call: NA; clone_size: few; v_call: TRBV27; cdr3_aa: CASSFFGLPNTEAFF; cdr3_nt: TGTGCCAGCAGTTTTTTTGGGCTTCCGAACACTGAAGCTTTCTTT
j_call: TRBJ2-3; d_call: TRBD2; clone_size: NA; v_call: TRBV24-1; cdr3_aa: CATSDLGLAGREGDRAGTDTQYF; cdr3_nt: TGTGCCACCAGTGATTTGGGACTAGCGGGGAGAGAGGGAGACCGGGCAGGCACAGATACGCAGTATTTT
j_call: TRBJ2-7; d_call: TRBD1; clone_size: NA; v_call: TRBV3-1; cdr3_aa: CASSRDLQGYEQYF; cdr3_nt: TGTGCCAGCAGCAGAGACCTACAGGGGTACGAGCAGTACTTC
j_call: TRBJ2-5; d_call: NA; clone_size: NA; v_call: TRBV4-2; cdr3_aa: CASSQGQDPVLETQYF; cdr3_nt: TGTGCCAGCAGCCAAGGACAGGACCCGGTTCTGGAGACCCAGTACTTC
j_call: TRBJ2-1; d_call: NA; clone_size: few; v_call: TRBV24-1; cdr3_aa: CATSDPDPGSYNEQFF; cdr3_nt: TGTGCCACCAGTGACCCCGACCCCGGCTCCTACAATGAGCAGTTCTTC
j_call: TRBJ2-2; d_call: NA; clone_size: few; v_call: TRBV4-2; cdr3_aa: CASSPRQGLAESTGELFF; cdr3_nt: TGTGCCAGCAGCCCCCGACAGGGATTAGCGGAGAGCACCGGGGAGCTGTTTTTT
j_call: TRBJ1-1; d_call: NA; clone_size: few; v_call: TRBV12-3/TRBV12-4; cdr3_aa: CASSPVPPGRLNTEAFF; cdr3_nt: TGTGCCAGCAGTCCCGTACCCCCCGGACGGTTGAACACTGAAGCTTTCTTT
j_call: TRBJ2-7; d_call: TRBD1; clone_size: NA; v_call: TRBV4-1; cdr3_aa: CASSQPGTGGYEQYF; cdr3_nt: TGCGCCAGCAGCCAACCCGGGACAGGGGGCTACGAGCAGTACTTC
j_call: TRBJ1-2; d_call: NA; clone_size: few; v_call: TRBV18; cdr3_aa: CASSPQMDGYTF; cdr3_nt: TGTGCCAGCTCACCTCAAATGGATGGCTACACCTTC
j_call: TRBJ2-7; d_call: NA; clone_size: NA; v_call: TRBV7-6; cdr3_aa: CASSRLWGARNEQYF; cdr3_nt: TGTGCCAGCAGCCGTCTGTGGGGGGCGAGAAACGAGCAGTACTTC
j_call: TRBJ2-5; d_call: NA; clone_size: NA; v_call: TRBV7-8; cdr3_aa: CASSPGESQETQYF; cdr3_nt: TGTGCCAGCAGCCCAGGAGAGTCCCAAGAGACCCAGTACTTC
j_call: TRBJ2-5; d_call: NA; clone_size: NA; v_call: TRBV3-1; cdr3_aa: CASAGLAVEETQYF; cdr3_nt: TGTGCCAGCGCCGGTCTCGCAGTGGAGGAGACCCAGTACTTC
j_call: TRBJ2-3; d_call: NA; clone_size: NA; v_call: TRBV5-1; cdr3_aa: CASSLDARADTQYF; cdr3_nt: TGCGCCAGCAGCTTGGATGCTAGAGCAGATACGCAGTATTTT
j_call: TRBJ1-1; d_call: NA; clone_size: NA; v_call: TRBV7-6; cdr3_aa: CASSLEGGDIRNTEAFF; cdr3_nt: TGTGCCAGCAGCTTAGAGGGGGGGGACATACGGAACACTGAAGCTTTCTTT
j_call: TRBJ2-7; d_call: NA; clone_size: few; v_call: TRBV15; cdr3_aa: CATSRERGEQYF; cdr3_nt: TGTGCCACCAGCAGAGAAAGGGGCGAGCAGTACTTC
j_call: TRBJ1-2; d_call: NA; clone_size: few; v_call: TRBV15; cdr3_aa: CATSRDGQRYGYTF; cdr3_nt: TGTGCCACCAGCAGAGATGGGCAGCGGTATGGCTACACCTTC
j_call: TRBJ2-6; d_call: NA; clone_size: NA; v_call: TRBV5-1; cdr3_aa: CASRPGLPSSGANVLTF; cdr3_nt: TGCGCCAGCAGACCGGGGCTTCCCAGCTCTGGGGCCAACGTCCTGACTTTC
j_call: TRBJ2-7; d_call: NA; clone_size: NA; v_call: TRBV6-5; cdr3_aa: CASSYGQQSYEQYF; cdr3_nt: TGTGCCAGCAGTTACGGGCAGCAATCCTACGAGCAGTACTTC
j_call: TRBJ1-1; d_call: NA; clone_size: NA; v_call: TRBV7-2; cdr3_aa: CASSLIGRMNTEAFF; cdr3_nt: TGTGCCAGCAGCTTAATTGGCCGAATGAACACTGAAGCTTTCTTT
j_call: TRBJ2-3; d_call: TRBD2; clone_size: few; v_call: TRBV6-2/TRBV6-3; cdr3_aa: CASSYDRGREARTDTQYF; cdr3_nt: TGTGCCAGCAGTTACGATAGAGGCCGGGAGGCTCGCACAGATACGCAGTATTTT
j_call: TRBJ2-3; d_call: NA; clone_size: NA; v_call: TRBV7-2; cdr3_aa: CASSLGSATRADTQYF; cdr3_nt: TGTGCCAGCAGCTTAGGTAGCGCGACTAGGGCAGATACGCAGTATTTT
j_call: TRBJ2-6; d_call: NA; clone_size: NA; v_call: TRBV7-9; cdr3_aa: CASVGYSGANVLTF; cdr3_nt: TGTGCCAGCGTTGGGTATTCTGGGGCCAACGTCCTGACTTTC
j_call: TRBJ2-2; d_call: NA; clone_size: NA; v_call: TRBV24-1; cdr3_aa: CATAPTPNTGELFF; cdr3_nt: TGTGCCACCGCCCCTACCCCGAACACCGGGGAGCTGTTTTTT
j_call: TRBJ2-7; d_call: NA; clone_size: few; v_call: TRBV9; cdr3_aa: CASSIGGTGEQYF; cdr3_nt: TGTGCCAGCAGCATCGGCGGGACGGGAGAGCAGTACTTC
j_call: TRBJ2-1; d_call: TRBD1; clone_size: NA; v_call: TRBV9; cdr3_aa: CASSVEDRPYGTSYNEQFF; cdr3_nt: TGTGCCAGCAGCGTAGAGGACAGGCCTTACGGCACGTCCTACAATGAGCAGTTCTTC
j_call: TRBJ2-7; d_call: TRBD1; clone_size: few; v_call: TRBV6-6; cdr3_aa: CASSLTGTGVLDEQYF; cdr3_nt: TGTGCCAGCAGTTTAACCGGGACAGGGGTCCTTGACGAGCAGTACTTC
j_call: TRBJ2-7; d_call: TRBD2; clone_size: NA; v_call: TRBV6-5; cdr3_aa: CASSYPRGEFYEQYF; cdr3_nt: TGTGCCAGCAGTTACCCGCGGGGGGAATTTTACGAGCAGTACTTC
j_call: TRBJ2-1; d_call: TRBD1; clone_size: few; v_call: TRBV6-2/TRBV6-3; cdr3_aa: CASRQGDRGLNEQFF; cdr3_nt: TGTGCCAGCAGGCAAGGGGACAGGGGGCTCAATGAGCAGTTCTTC